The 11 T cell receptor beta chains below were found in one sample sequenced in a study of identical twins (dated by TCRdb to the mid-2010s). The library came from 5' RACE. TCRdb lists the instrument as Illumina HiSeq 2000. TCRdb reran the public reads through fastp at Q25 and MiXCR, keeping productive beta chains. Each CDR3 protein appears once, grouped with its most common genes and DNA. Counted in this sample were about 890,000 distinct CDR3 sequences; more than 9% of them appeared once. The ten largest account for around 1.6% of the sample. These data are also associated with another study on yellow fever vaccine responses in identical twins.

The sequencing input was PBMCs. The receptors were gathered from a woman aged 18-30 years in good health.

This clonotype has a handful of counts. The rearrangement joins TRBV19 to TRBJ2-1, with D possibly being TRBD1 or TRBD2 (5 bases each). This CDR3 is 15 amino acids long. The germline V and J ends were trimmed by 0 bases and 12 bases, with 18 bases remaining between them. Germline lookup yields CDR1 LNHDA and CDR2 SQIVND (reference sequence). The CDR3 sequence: CASSIDLFGTLGQFF. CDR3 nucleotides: TGTGCCAGTAGTATAGATCTATTTGGGACGTTGGGGCAGTTCTTC.

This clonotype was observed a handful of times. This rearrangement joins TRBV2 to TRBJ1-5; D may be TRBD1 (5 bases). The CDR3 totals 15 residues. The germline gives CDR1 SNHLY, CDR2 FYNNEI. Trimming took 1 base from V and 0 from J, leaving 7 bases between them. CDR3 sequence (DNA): TGTGCCAGCAGTGAAGAGGGGAATAGCAATCAGCCCCAGCATTTT. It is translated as CASSEEGNSNQPQHF.

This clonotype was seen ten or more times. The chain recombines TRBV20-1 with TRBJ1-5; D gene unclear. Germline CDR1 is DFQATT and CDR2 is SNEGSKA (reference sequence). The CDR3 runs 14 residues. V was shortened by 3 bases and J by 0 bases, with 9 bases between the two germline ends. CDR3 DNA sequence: TGCAGTGCTAGGTCAGGATATAGCAATCAGCCCCAGCATTTT. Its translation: CSARSGYSNQPQHF.

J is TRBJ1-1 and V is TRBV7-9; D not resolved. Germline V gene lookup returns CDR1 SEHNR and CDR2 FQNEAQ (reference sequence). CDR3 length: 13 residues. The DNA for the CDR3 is TGTTCAGGCCGGGGTATGGGGAACACTGAAGCTTTCTTT. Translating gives CSGRGMGNTEAFF.

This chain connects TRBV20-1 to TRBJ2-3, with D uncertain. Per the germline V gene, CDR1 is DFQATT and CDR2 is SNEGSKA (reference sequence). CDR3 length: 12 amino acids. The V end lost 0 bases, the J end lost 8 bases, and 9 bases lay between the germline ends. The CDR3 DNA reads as TGCAGTGCTAGAGATAGCCCGTCTACGCAGTATTTT. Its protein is CSARDSPSTQYF.

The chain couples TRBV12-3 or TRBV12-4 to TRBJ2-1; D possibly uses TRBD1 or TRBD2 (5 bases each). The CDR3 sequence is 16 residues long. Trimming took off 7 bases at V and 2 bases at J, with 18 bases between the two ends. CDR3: CASKTRGSGPYNEQFF. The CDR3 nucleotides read TGTGCCAGCAAAACCCGGGGCTCGGGCCCCTACAATGAGCAGTTCTTC.

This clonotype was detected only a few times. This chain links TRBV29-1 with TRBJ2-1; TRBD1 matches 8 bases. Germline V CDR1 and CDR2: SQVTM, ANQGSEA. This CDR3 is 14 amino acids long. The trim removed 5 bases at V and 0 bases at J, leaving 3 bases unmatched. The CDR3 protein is CSVSRGRSYNEQFF. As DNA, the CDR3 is TGCAGCGTTAGCAGGGGGCGCTCCTACAATGAGCAGTTCTTC.

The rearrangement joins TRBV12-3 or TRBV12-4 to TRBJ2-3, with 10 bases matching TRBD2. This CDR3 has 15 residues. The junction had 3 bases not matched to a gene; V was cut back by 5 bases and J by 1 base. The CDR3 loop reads CASSQGLARTDTQYF. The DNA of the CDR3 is TGTGCCAGCAGTCAGGGACTAGCGCGCACAGATACGCAGTATTTT.

CDR3 residues: CASSQESPSWRETQYF. CDR3 sequence (DNA): TGTGCCAGCAGCCAAGAAAGTCCCAGTTGGAGAGAGACCCAGTACTTC. The V gene is TRBV14, the J gene TRBJ2-5; D not resolved. V was pared by 0 bases and J by 4 bases, with 15 bases between. This CDR3 has 16 residues. From germline, CDR1 is SGHDN and CDR2 FVKESK.

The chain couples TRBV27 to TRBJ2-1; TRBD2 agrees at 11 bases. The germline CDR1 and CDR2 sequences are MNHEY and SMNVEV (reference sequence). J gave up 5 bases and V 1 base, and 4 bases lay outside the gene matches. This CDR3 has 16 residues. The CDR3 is CASSLFASGRNNEQFF. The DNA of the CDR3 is TGTGCCAGCAGTTTATTCGCTAGCGGGAGGAACAATGAGCAGTTCTTC.

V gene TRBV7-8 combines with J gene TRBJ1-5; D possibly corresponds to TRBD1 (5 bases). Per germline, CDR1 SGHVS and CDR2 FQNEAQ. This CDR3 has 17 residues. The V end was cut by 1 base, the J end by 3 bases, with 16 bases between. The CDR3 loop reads CASSLGTGRRFNQPQHF. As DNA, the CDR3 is TGTGCCAGCAGCTTAGGCACGGGACGCAGATTCAATCAGCCCCAGCATTTT.